This entry lists 29 T cell receptor beta chains sequenced from one sample in a study of blood T cell repertoires in COVID-19. Sequenced by immunoSEQ multiplex PCR; TCRdb stores in-frame clones only, minus some. In the table there are roughly 220,000 clones, approximately 86% of which are singletons. Sequences were obtained from peripheral blood. Receptors were obtained from a man between 60 and 75 years old with acute or convalescent COVID-19.

The chain uses TRBV11-2 and TRBJ2-3, with TRBD1 matching 8 bases. Trimming cost V 7 bases and J 0 bases; bases outside gene matches: 9. The CDR3 sequence is 16 residues long. Germline values: CDR1 SGHAT, CDR2 FQNNGV. CDR3 amino acids: CASTQLRDRSTDTQYF. The CDR3 DNA reads as TGTGCCAGCACCCAGCTCCGGGACAGGAGCACAGATACGCAGTATTTT.

This clone is a singleton in its sample. The gene calls are TRBV7-3 and TRBJ2-1; the match to TRBD2 covers 9 bases. After removal of 0 bases from V and 5 bases from J, the junction contained 5 bases not matched to a gene. CDR1 SGHTA and CDR2 FQGTGA come from the germline V gene. The CDR3 has 16 amino acids. CDR3 protein: CASSLTLASGNNEQFF. Here the CDR3 DNA reads TGTGCCAGCAGCTTAACTTTGGCTAGCGGGAACAATGAGCAGTTCTTC.

The CDR3: CASSRSPGDEQFF. The CDR3 nucleotides read TGTGCCAGCAGTCGAAGCCCAGGGGATGAGCAGTTCTTC. This chain uses TRBV6-5 with TRBJ2-1; TRBD1 might be the D (6 bases). Trimming removed 5 bases at V and 8 bases at J, with 13 bases between. Per the germline V gene, CDR1 is MNHEY and CDR2 is SVGAGI. The CDR3 is made up of 13 amino acids.

This chain links TRBV27 with TRBJ2-7; perhaps TRBD1 as D (6 bases). The CDR3 covers 15 residues. Trimming removed 2 bases at V and 4 bases at J, with 15 bases between. CDR1 and CDR2 from the germline V gene are MNHEY and SMNVEV (reference sequence). CDR3: CASSLIGQGNYEQYF. The CDR3 region has the DNA TGTGCCAGCAGTTTAATTGGGCAGGGGAATTACGAGCAGTACTTC.

The rearrangement uses TRBV27 and TRBJ1-1, with TRBD1 identical over 7 bases. CDR1 is MNHEY and CDR2 is SMNVEV in the germline V gene (reference sequence). V lost 6 bases to trimming and J lost 4 bases; unmatched junction nucleotides: 14. This CDR3 spans 16 amino acids. CDR3 DNA: TGTGCCAGCAGCCGTGGGTCCGGCAGGGGGGCCACTGAAGCTTTCTTT. This codes for CASSRGSGRGATEAFF.

This clone was recorded once. The genes are TRBV7-9 and TRBJ1-1, with a tentative D call TRBD1 (5 bases). Per the germline V gene, CDR1 is SEHNR and CDR2 is FQNEAQ (reference sequence). V was clipped by 5 bases and J by 11 bases, with 15 bases between them. The CDR3 spans 12 residues. The CDR3 spells CASSPGGTRAFF. CDR3 in DNA: TGTGCCAGCAGCCCCGGGGGTACAAGGGCTTTCTTT.

A single count supports this clone. The chain is built from TRBV19 and TRBJ2-1; 8 positions match TRBD1. Per the germline V gene, CDR1 is LNHDA and CDR2 is SQIVND (reference sequence). The J segment lost 4 bases and the V segment lost 4 bases, leaving 6 bases of the junction unmatched. This CDR3 spans 15 amino acids. The CDR3 is CASSTDRAAYNEQFF. The CDR3 DNA reads as TGTGCCAGTAGTACGGACAGGGCGGCTTACAATGAGCAGTTCTTC.

This sequence joins TRBV19 and TRBJ2-7; TRBD1 agrees at 7 bases. Germline assignment: CDR1 LNHDA and CDR2 SQIVND (reference sequence). The CDR3 is 13 amino acids. J gave up 5 bases and V 5 bases, and 6 bases lay outside the gene matches. The CDR3 sequence is CASSVTGVHEQYF. CDR3 in DNA: TGTGCCAGTAGTGTCACAGGGGTTCACGAGCAGTACTTC.

This sequence joins TRBV4-1 and TRBJ2-1; TRBD2 agrees at 9 bases. CDR1 and CDR2 (germline): MGHRA, YSYEKL. The CDR3 totals 16 residues. V was clipped by 4 bases and J by 0 bases; unmatched bases: 4. In nucleotides, the CDR3 is TGCGCCAGCAGCCTACTGCGGGGGGGCTCCTACAATGAGCAGTTCTTC. It specifies CASSLLRGGSYNEQFF.

The rearrangement joins TRBV7-9 to TRBJ2-7, with a possible D match to TRBD2 (6 bases). The CDR3 length is 13 residues. V was shortened by 7 bases and J by 6 bases, with 16 bases between the two germline ends. CDR1 is SEHNR, CDR2 FQNEAQ, per germline (reference sequence). As DNA, the CDR3 is TGTGCCAGCACCCCGATCGGAGGGGCCGAGCAGTACTTC. Translating gives CASTPIGGAEQYF.

The chain employs TRBV11-2 and TRBJ2-1; maybe TRBD1 (6 bases). This CDR3 region has 15 residues. The germline V gene has CDR1 SGHAT and CDR2 FQNNGV. Trimming removed 5 bases at V and 5 bases at J, with 16 bases between. The CDR3 DNA reads TGTGCCAGCAGCCTTTTGGGGGCACCCAACAATGAGCAGTTCTTC. Its translation is CASSLLGAPNNEQFF.

V is TRBV19 and J is TRBJ2-3, with TRBD1 identical over 8 bases. The CDR3 spans 19 residues. V lost 9 bases to trimming and J lost 3 bases; unmatched junction nucleotides: 23. In germline, CDR1 is LNHDA, CDR2 SQIVND (reference sequence). For the CDR3, the DNA is TGTGCCAGCCCGTATTTCGTGGGGACAGGAGGGCCCCGGACAGATACGCAGTATTTT. As protein: CASPYFVGTGGPRTDTQYF.

This clone appeared a single time. The rearrangement links TRBV3-1 (or the pseudogene TRBV3-2) to TRBJ2-7, with D possibly matching TRBD1 (6 bases). This CDR3 spans 15 amino acids. Deletions cut 4 bases from V and 0 bases from J, with 13 bases between. Germline V gene data show CDR1 as LGHDT and CDR2 as YNNKEL (reference sequence). The CDR3 spells CASSPKTGRSYEQYF. CDR3 DNA sequence: TGTGCCAGCAGCCCGAAGACAGGACGCTCCTACGAGCAGTACTTC.

The chain uses TRBV6-5 and TRBJ1-5, with 9 bases identical to TRBD1. Trimming removed 5 bases from V and 3 bases from J; junction bases left unmatched: 5. CDR1 and CDR2 (germline): MNHEY, SVGAGI. CDR3 size: 15 residues. CDR3 DNA: TGTGCCAGCAGTCCAACAGGGGGCACCAATCAGCCCCAGCATTTT. Translating gives CASSPTGGTNQPQHF.

The V call is TRBV6-5, the J call TRBJ2-5; a weak D match, TRBD2 (6 bases). The CDR3 runs 15 residues. V gave up 6 bases and J gave up 1 base, with 15 bases separating them. CDR1 and CDR2 (germline): MNHEY, SVGAGI. The CDR3 DNA follows: TGTGCCAGCAGACCCGGGAGCCGGGTCCAAGAGACCCAGTACTTC. It translates to CASRPGSRVQETQYF.

Remarks on this clone: Because it lacks the conserved phenylalanine or tryptophan at the end, this CDR3 is likely a read error. The DNA is omitted, as the CDR3 cannot be located on it reliably, and the CDR3 follows TCRdb's listing. V is TRBV9 and J is TRBJ1-6. CDR1 SGDLS and CDR2 YYNGEE come from the germline V gene. The CDR3 spans 10 residues, counting both ends. The CDR3 protein is CASSPPSNPG.

The chain is built from TRBV9 and TRBJ2-3, with TRBD1 matching 8 bases. The CDR3 sequence is 14 residues long. Germline trimming cut 0 bases from V and 5 bases from J; bases unmatched to any gene: 2. Germline V CDR1 and CDR2: SGDLS, YYNGEE. The CDR3 DNA sequence: TGTGCCAGCAGCGTAGTCAGGGGGCAAGATACGCAGTATTTT. It translates to CASSVVRGQDTQYF.

V gene TRBV3-1 (or the pseudogene TRBV3-2) combines with J gene TRBJ2-3; 11 bases are shared with TRBD2. V gave up 4 bases and J gave up 0 bases; unmatched junction bases: 3. The V gene's germline CDR1 is LGHDT and CDR2 YNNKEL (reference sequence). There are 16 residues in the CDR3. CDR3 bases: TGTGCCAGCAGCCGAGGGACTAGCGGAAGCACAGATACGCAGTATTTT. This sequence encodes CASSRGTSGSTDTQYF.

V is TRBV7-8 and J is TRBJ2-1; tentatively, D is TRBD2 (6 bases). This CDR3 region has 15 residues. CDR1 is SGHVS, CDR2 FQNEAQ, per germline. V lost 5 bases, J lost 6 bases, and 17 bases lay in between. CDR3 sequence: CASSARDFTLNEQFF. DNA for the CDR3: TGTGCCAGCAGCGCCCGGGACTTTACCCTCAATGAGCAGTTCTTC.

The chain is built from TRBV29-1 and TRBJ1-5, with TRBD1 as a possible D gene (6 bases). CDR1 is SQVTM and CDR2 is ANQGSEA in the germline V gene. V was clipped by 4 bases and J by 6 bases, with 13 bases between them. This CDR3 is built from 13 residues. Here the CDR3 reads CSVGEGVAQPQHF. The CDR3, as DNA: TGCAGCGTTGGCGAGGGGGTAGCTCAGCCCCAGCATTTT. Complete variable domain (other parts from reference TRBV29-1 and TRBJ1-5): SAVISQKPSRDICQRGTSLTIQCQVDSQVTMMFWYRQQPGQSLTLIATANQGSEATYESGFVIDKFPISRPNLTFSTLTVSNMSPEDSSIYLCSVGEGVAQPQHFGDGTRLSIL.

In nucleotides, the CDR3 is TGTGCCAGCAGCTCACCCGGGACAGGGGGACACAATGAGCAGTTCTTC. It encodes CASSSPGTGGHNEQFF. The rearrangement uses TRBV28 and TRBJ2-1; TRBD1 matches at 11 bases. Per the germline V gene, CDR1 is MDHEN and CDR2 is SYDVKM. This CDR3 spans 16 amino acids. Trimming removed 6 bases from V and 5 bases from J; junction bases left unmatched: 9.

The chain employs TRBV19 and TRBJ1-2, with 7 bases matching TRBD1. This CDR3 is built from 16 residues. V gave up 1 base and J gave up 2 bases; unmatched junction bases: 7. Germline V gene data show CDR1 as LNHDA and CDR2 as SQIVND (reference sequence). The CDR3, as DNA: TGTGCCAGTAGTATAGTCAGGGACAGAGACAACTATGGCTACACCTTC. It translates to CASSIVRDRDNYGYTF. Variable domain in full (rest from reference TRBV19 and TRBJ1-2): DGGITQSPKYLFRKEGQNVTLSCEQNLNHDAMYWYRQDPGQGLRLIYYSQIVNDFQKGDIAEGYSVSREKKESFPLTVTSAQKNPTAFYLCASSIVRDRDNYGYTFGSGTRLTVV.

The rearrangement links TRBV4-2 to TRBJ1-5; the D gene is possibly TRBD1 (6 bases). The germline V and J ends were trimmed by 4 bases and 0 bases, with 13 bases remaining between them. Germline values: CDR1 LGHNA, CDR2 YNFKEQ. The CDR3 extends over 16 amino acids. The CDR3 here is CASSLYRQVSNQPQHF. The CDR3 DNA is TGTGCCAGCAGCCTTTACCGACAGGTTAGCAATCAGCCCCAGCATTTT.

The chain is built from TRBV6-5 and TRBJ1-2; 10 bases agree with TRBD1. V lost 8 bases, J lost 2 bases, and 8 bases stayed unmatched. This CDR3 spans 15 amino acids. CDR1 and CDR2 (germline): MNHEY, SVGAGI. In DNA, the CDR3 is TGTGCCAGCTTAGATCCGGGACAGGGGAACTATGGCTACACCTTC. Amino acids: CASLDPGQGNYGYTF.

For this clone: The junction differs from germline at one of its ends, possibly a read error. The V and J genes are TRBV6-1 and TRBJ2-1; TRBD2 matches at 10 bases. Germline CDR1 reads MNHNS; CDR2 reads SASEGT. The CDR3 contains 15 residues. The CDR3 is CASSEAGGLGNEQFF. The CDR3 coding sequence is TGTGCCAGCAGCGAAGCGGGGGGGCTGGGTAATGAGCAGTTCTTC.

This rearrangement joins TRBV24-1 to TRBJ2-1; 8 bases fit TRBD1. V gave up 5 bases and J gave up 8 bases; unmatched junction bases: 7. There are 14 residues in the CDR3. Germline assignment: CDR1 KGHDR and CDR2 SFDVKD. CDR3 sequence: CATSAPSRGHEQFF. The CDR3 nucleotides read TGTGCCACCAGTGCCCCTAGCAGGGGGCATGAGCAGTTCTTC.

V is TRBV9 and J is TRBJ2-7; 7 bases map to TRBD1. The CDR3 sequence is 14 residues long. CDR1 and CDR2 from the germline V gene are SGDLS and YYNGEE. J lost 1 base, V lost 4 bases, and 5 bases had no gene match. The CDR3, as DNA: TGTGCCAGCAGCCCGTTGACAGGGTCCTACGAGCAGTACTTC. This codes for CASSPLTGSYEQYF.

The chain uses TRBV4-1 and TRBJ2-3, with 9 bases fitting TRBD2. CDR3 length: 16 residues. CDR1 and CDR2 from the germline V gene are MGHRA and YSYEKL. Trimming removed 2 bases from V and 0 bases from J; junction bases left unmatched: 3. The DNA of the CDR3 is TGCGCCAGCAGCCAAAATAGCGGGGGTAGCACAGATACGCAGTATTTT. This gives the protein CASSQNSGGSTDTQYF.

The chain joins TRBV5-6 to TRBJ1-2; TRBD1 matches at 8 bases. The CDR3 is made up of 14 amino acids. CDR1 and CDR2 from the germline V gene are SGHDT and YYEEEE. V was pared by 3 bases and J by 5 bases, with 6 bases of the junction left unmatched. The CDR3, as DNA: TGTGCCAGCAGCTCGACAGGGGCGGTATATGGCTACACCTTC. This sequence encodes CASSSTGAVYGYTF.